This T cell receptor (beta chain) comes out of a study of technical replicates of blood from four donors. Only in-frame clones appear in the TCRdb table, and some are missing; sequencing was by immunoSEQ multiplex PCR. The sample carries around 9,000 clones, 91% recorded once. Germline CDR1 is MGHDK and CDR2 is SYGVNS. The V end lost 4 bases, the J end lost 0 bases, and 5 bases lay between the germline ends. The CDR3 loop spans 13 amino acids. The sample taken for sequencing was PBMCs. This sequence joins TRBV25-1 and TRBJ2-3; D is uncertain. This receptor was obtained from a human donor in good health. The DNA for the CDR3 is TGTGCCAGCAGTGTTACTAGCACAGATACGCAGTATTTT. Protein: CASSVTSTDTQYF.